One sample yielded the 20 T cell receptor beta chains listed below, sequenced in a study of radiotherapy plus CTLA-4 blockade in lung cancer. Using immunoSEQ multiplex PCR, the repertoire was profiled, and TCRdb retains in-frame clones only, with some absent. Of 70,000 to 90,000 clones in the sample, about 88% are singletons; the top ten hold about 0.95%. Specimen: peripheral blood, collected from a patient treated with radiotherapy plus ipilimumab. These receptors were obtained from a human donor with non-small cell lung cancer who had stable disease on radiotherapy plus ipilimumab.

The chain couples TRBV5-1 to TRBJ1-1; D may be TRBD1 (6 bases). From germline, CDR1 is SGHRS and CDR2 YFSETQ. The CDR3 is made up of 15 amino acids. Trimming removed 4 bases from V and 5 bases from J, with 18 bases in between. This chain's CDR3 is CASSPGEGGRTEAFF. The CDR3 coding sequence is TGCGCCAGCAGCCCCGGGGAGGGGGGTAGGACTGAAGCTTTCTTT.

The chain joins TRBV5-4 to TRBJ2-3, with TRBD1 as a possible D gene (6 bases). Trimming cost V 4 bases and J 3 bases, with 15 bases left between them. This CDR3 spans 15 amino acids. Germline V lookup: CDR1 SGHNT, CDR2 YYREEE (reference sequence). CDR3 DNA sequence: TGTGCCAGCAGCCCTGGGGGCAAGTTAACAGATACGCAGTATTTT. Its protein product is CASSPGGKLTDTQYF.

The gene calls are TRBV6-5 and TRBJ1-2, with D tentatively TRBD1 (6 bases). V was trimmed by 2 bases and J by 8 bases, leaving 15 bases between them. The CDR3 totals 14 residues. Germline V gives CDR1 MNHEY, CDR2 SVGAGI. In DNA, the CDR3 is TGTGCCAGCAGTTACCATGTCGGGGGGCGAGGCTACACCTTC. It yields the protein CASSYHVGGRGYTF.

The chain combines TRBV11-2 with TRBJ1-6, with 8 nucleotides matching TRBD1. J gave up 6 bases and V 2 bases, and 6 bases lay outside the gene matches. Per the germline V gene, CDR1 is SGHAT and CDR2 is FQNNGV. This CDR3 is 16 amino acids long. The CDR3 DNA reads as TGTGCCAGCAGCTTAAAAAGGACAGGGAGTAATTCACCCCTCCACTTT. This sequence encodes CASSLKRTGSNSPLHF.

This sequence joins TRBV5-1 and TRBJ2-1; unclear D gene. CDR1 is SGHRS and CDR2 is YFSETQ in the germline V gene. The CDR3 spans 14 residues. V lost 0 bases, J lost 3 bases, and 7 bases lay in between. The CDR3 here is CASSLVLNYNEQFF. The DNA for the CDR3 is TGCGCCAGCAGCTTGGTTCTTAACTACAATGAGCAGTTCTTC.

The chain employs TRBV28 and TRBJ2-5; perhaps TRBD2 as D (5 bases). Germline loops: CDR1 MDHEN, CDR2 SYDVKM. The CDR3 has 13 amino acids. V lost 1 base and J lost 13, with 16 bases in between. CDR3 residues: CASSLLTRGERYF. DNA for the CDR3: TGTGCCAGCAGTTTATTGACCCGGGGAGAACGGTACTTC.

The chain couples TRBV9 to TRBJ2-5; 9 nucleotides agree with TRBD1. Germline V gene sequence: CDR1 SGDLS, CDR2 YYNGEE. The CDR3 is made up of 17 amino acids. With 0 bases clipped from V and 1 base from J, the junction kept 7 bases outside the gene matches. DNA of the CDR3: TGTGCCAGCAGCGTAGGTCGCCGGGACAGGGTCCAAGAGACCCAGTACTTC. As protein: CASSVGRRDRVQETQYF.

This chain links TRBV9 with TRBJ1-2, with D uncertain. Looked up from germline, CDR1 is SGDLS and CDR2 is YYNGEE. V was cut by 4 bases and J by 0 bases, with 10 bases left in between. The CDR3 extends over 14 amino acids. The CDR3 protein is CASSLSPTNYGYTF. The CDR3 coding sequence is TGTGCCAGCAGCCTCAGTCCTACTAACTATGGCTACACCTTC.

The chain uses TRBV5-5 and TRBJ1-1; a weak D match, TRBD1 (6 bases). CDR3 length: 15 amino acids. Trimming cost V 0 bases and J 0 bases, with 9 bases left between them. From germline, CDR1 is SGHKS and CDR2 YYEKEE (reference sequence). CDR3 DNA: TGTGCCAGCAGCTTGGCCCCAGGGGTGAACACTGAAGCTTTCTTT. This codes for CASSLAPGVNTEAFF.

This chain connects TRBV27 to TRBJ1-4; the D is unclear. CDR3 length equals 15 residues. Germline CDR1 and CDR2: MNHEY and SMNVEV (reference sequence). V was clipped by 3 bases and J by 0 bases, with 8 bases between them. The CDR3 loop reads CASSLMAATNEKLFF. In DNA, the CDR3 is TGTGCCAGCAGTTTGATGGCGGCAACTAATGAAAAACTGTTTTTT.

The gene calls are TRBV19 and TRBJ1-1; D gene ambiguous. CDR3 size: 13 residues. V was shortened by 1 base and J by 0 bases, with 3 bases between the two germline ends. The germline gives CDR1 LNHDA, CDR2 SQIVND (reference sequence). CDR3 protein: CASSIVMNTEAFF. CDR3 DNA sequence: TGTGCCAGTAGTATAGTAATGAACACTGAAGCTTTCTTT.

This clone was counted a few times. The chain links TRBV18 to TRBJ2-7; the D gene is possibly TRBD1 (6 bases). The CDR3 spans 15 residues. Germline V CDR1 and CDR2: KGHSH, LQKENI. The V end lost 4 bases, the J end lost 5 bases, and 18 bases lay between the germline ends. The CDR3 nucleotides read TGTGCCAGCTCACTAACTATAGACAGGACCGACGAGCAGTACTTC. This sequence encodes CASSLTIDRTDEQYF.

This chain uses TRBV5-5 with TRBJ2-3; D perhaps matches TRBD1 (6 bases). The CDR3 has 15 residues. The germline CDR1 and CDR2 sequences are SGHKS and YYEKEE (reference sequence). V was pared by 0 bases and J by 3 bases, with 11 bases between. CDR3 residues: CASSLVQGRTDTQYF. The CDR3 region has the DNA TGTGCCAGCAGCTTGGTCCAGGGGAGAACAGATACGCAGTATTTT.

V gene TRBV19 combines with J gene TRBJ1-5; 9 bases line up with TRBD1. J gave up 6 bases and V 7 bases, and 7 bases lay outside the gene matches. The CDR3 spans 14 residues. Germline V gene data show CDR1 as LNHDA and CDR2 as SQIVND (reference sequence). CDR3 region: CASTRTGGGQPQHF. CDR3 bases: TGTGCCAGTACCCGTACAGGGGGCGGTCAGCCCCAGCATTTT.

This chain uses TRBV30 with TRBJ2-7; D possibly corresponds to TRBD2 (5 bases). Germline assignment: CDR1 GTSNPN and CDR2 SVGIG (reference sequence). This CDR3 is built from 13 residues. With 4 bases removed from V and 2 bases from J, the gap between germline ends came to 12 bases. The CDR3 region is CAWKVPAAYEQYF. As DNA, the CDR3 is TGTGCCTGGAAGGTACCAGCGGCCTACGAGCAGTACTTC.

CDR3: CASSLGGGAQSNEQFF. The CDR3 region has the DNA TGTGCCAGCAGCTTAGGGGGCGGGGCCCAGAGCAATGAGCAGTTCTTC. The rearrangement joins TRBV7-2 to TRBJ2-1; a possible D gene is TRBD2 (6 bases). Between the trimmed V and J ends, which lost 1 base and 6 bases, there was a span of 16 bases. CDR3 length: 16 amino acids. Germline V CDR1 and CDR2: SGHTA, FQGNSA.

V usage is TRBV19 and J usage is TRBJ2-1; tentatively, D is TRBD2 (6 bases). The CDR3 is 13 amino acids. V was cut by 5 bases and J by 6 bases, with 11 bases left in between. The germline V gene has CDR1 LNHDA and CDR2 SQIVND (reference sequence). CDR3 bases: TGTGCCAGTAGTGTCGACGGGGGCAATGAGCAGTTCTTC. Translation gives CASSVDGGNEQFF.

This rearrangement joins TRBV4-1 to TRBJ2-5, with D hard to call. Trimming cost V 0 bases and J 1 base, with 9 bases left between them. Germline-derived CDR1 and CDR2 are MGHRA and YSYEKL. CDR3 size: 15 residues. CDR3 sequence reads: CASSQDDGPQETQYF. The CDR3 DNA is TGCGCCAGCAGCCAAGATGATGGGCCCCAAGAGACCCAGTACTTC.

This clone has a handful of counts. V and J are TRBV11-3 and TRBJ2-1; possible D gene TRBD2, 7 bases. This CDR3 comprises 15 residues. Trimming took 5 bases from V and 9 from J, leaving 20 bases between them. The V gene's germline CDR1 is SGHNT and CDR2 YENEEA. The CDR3 spells CASSLEGGLGGEQFF. CDR3 coding DNA: TGTGCCAGCAGCCTGGAGGGGGGGCTAGGAGGTGAGCAGTTCTTC. The complete variable domain, with remaining parts taken from reference TRBV11-3 and TRBJ2-1, reads EAGVVQSPRYKIIEKKQPVAFWCNPISGHNTLYWYLQNLGQGPELLIRYENEEAVDDSQLPKDRFSAERLKGVDSTLKIQPAELGDSAVYLCASSLEGGLGGEQFFGPGTRLTVL.

In this sample, this clone turned up a few times. This chain connects TRBV18 to TRBJ1-1; D not certain. The CDR3 length is 14 residues. CDR1 and CDR2 from the germline V gene are KGHSH and LQKENI. V was clipped by 1 base and J by 4 bases, with 10 bases between them. The CDR3 coding sequence is TGTGCCAGCTCACCACGAAGGGCTTCCACTGAAGCTTTCTTT. Its protein product is CASSPRRASTEAFF.